Reported below is one T cell receptor beta chain. Its target is unknown. This entry is derived from a study of OX40 agonist ivuxolimab in advanced cancers. Study-level points and caveats: CD8+ T cells were the subset that, on average, had more expanded clones than CD4+. Clonal expansion from baseline to week 6 occurred in both CD4+ and CD8+ T cells.

Repertoires were generated with immunoSEQ multiplex PCR, while TCRdb's copy carries only in-frame clones and drops some. The sample lists some 70,000 clones, approximately 90% seen once, with 1% to 1.2% in the top ten. This CDR3 is 14 amino acids long. Between the trimmed V and J ends, which lost 0 bases and 2 bases, there was a span of 7 bases. Looked up from germline, CDR1 is SGHRS and CDR2 is YFSETQ. This rearrangement joins TRBV5-1 to TRBJ2-3; no clear D gene. The TCR comes from an adult with an advanced solid tumor such as melanoma, head and neck, liver or kidney cancer. Sequencing was performed on CD4+ or CD8+ T cells sorted from blood, taken in a trial of the OX40 agonist ivuxolimab. CDR3 protein: CASSLGQATDTQYF. The CDR3 DNA reads as TGCGCCAGCAGCTTGGGGCAGGCCACAGATACGCAGTATTTT.